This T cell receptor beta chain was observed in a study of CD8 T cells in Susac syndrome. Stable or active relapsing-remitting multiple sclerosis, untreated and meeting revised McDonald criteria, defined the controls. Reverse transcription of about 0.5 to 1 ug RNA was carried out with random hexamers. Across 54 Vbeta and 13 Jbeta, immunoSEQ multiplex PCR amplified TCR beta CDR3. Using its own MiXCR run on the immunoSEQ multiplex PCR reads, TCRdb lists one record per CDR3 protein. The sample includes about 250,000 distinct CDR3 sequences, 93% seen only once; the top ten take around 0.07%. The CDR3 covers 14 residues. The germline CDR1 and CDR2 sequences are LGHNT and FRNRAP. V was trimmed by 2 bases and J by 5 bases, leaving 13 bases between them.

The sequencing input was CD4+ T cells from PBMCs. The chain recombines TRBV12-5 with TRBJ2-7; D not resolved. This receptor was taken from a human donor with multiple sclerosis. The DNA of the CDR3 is TGTGCTAGTGGTTTGAGCCGATTAAACGACGAGCAGTACTTC. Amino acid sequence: CASGLSRLNDEQYF.